What follows is one T cell receptor beta chain and its context. Antigen specificity is unknown. These data come from a study of blood T cells in healthy people across ages. Whole-study results and caveats: There were more naive CD4+ cells and higher diversity in long-lived donors than in aged donors.

A J-beta primer mix and a sample-barcoded 5' primer were used in a second PCR of roughly 7 to 12 cycles. MiXCR was run by TCRdb on the 5' RACE reads, yielding one entry per CDR3 protein. The sample yields more than 650,000 distinct CDR3 sequences, about 55% seen once. This CDR3 region has 12 residues. CDR1 and CDR2 (germline): SGHKS, YYEKEE (reference sequence). Trimming took off 0 bases at V and 9 bases at J, with 8 bases between the two ends. Aged roughly 6 to 90, donors were systemically healthy Caucasians from Russia. It was roughly 10 milliliters of peripheral blood that were drawn from each donor. Each sample had at least 6.5 million PBMCs isolated.

Sequenced material: blood. The chain uses TRBV5-5 and TRBJ2-3; D gene unclear. This receptor was identified in a man older than 75 in good health. The chain's CDR3 is CASSLDVGTQYF. The CDR3 coding sequence is TGTGCCAGCAGCTTGGATGTTGGCACGCAGTATTTT.